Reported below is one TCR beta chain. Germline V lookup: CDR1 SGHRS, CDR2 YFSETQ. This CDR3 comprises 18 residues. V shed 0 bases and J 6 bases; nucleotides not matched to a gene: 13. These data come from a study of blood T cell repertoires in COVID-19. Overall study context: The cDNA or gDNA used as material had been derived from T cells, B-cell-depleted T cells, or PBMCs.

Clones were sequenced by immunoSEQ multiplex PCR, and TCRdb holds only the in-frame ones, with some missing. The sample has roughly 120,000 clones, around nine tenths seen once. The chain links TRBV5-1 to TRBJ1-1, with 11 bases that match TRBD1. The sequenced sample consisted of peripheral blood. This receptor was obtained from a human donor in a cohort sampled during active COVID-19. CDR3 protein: CASSLAPQGTGGFAEAFF. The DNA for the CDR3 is TGCGCCAGCAGCTTGGCCCCCCAGGGGACAGGGGGTTTCGCTGAAGCTTTCTTT.